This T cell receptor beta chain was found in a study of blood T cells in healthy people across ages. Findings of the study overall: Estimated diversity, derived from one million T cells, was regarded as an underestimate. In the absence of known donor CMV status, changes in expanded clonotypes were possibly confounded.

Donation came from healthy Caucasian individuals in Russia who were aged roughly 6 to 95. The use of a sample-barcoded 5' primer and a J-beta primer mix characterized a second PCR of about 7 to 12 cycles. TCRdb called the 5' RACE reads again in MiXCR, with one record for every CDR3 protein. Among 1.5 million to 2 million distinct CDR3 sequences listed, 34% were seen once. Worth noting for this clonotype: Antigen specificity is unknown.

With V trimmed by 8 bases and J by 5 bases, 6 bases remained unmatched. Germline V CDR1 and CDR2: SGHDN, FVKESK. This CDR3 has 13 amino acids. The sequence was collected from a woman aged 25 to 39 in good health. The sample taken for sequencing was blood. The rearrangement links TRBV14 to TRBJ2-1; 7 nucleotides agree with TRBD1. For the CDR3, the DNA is TGTGCCAGCGCCGGGACAGAGCACAATGAGCAGTTCTTC. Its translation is CASAGTEHNEQFF.